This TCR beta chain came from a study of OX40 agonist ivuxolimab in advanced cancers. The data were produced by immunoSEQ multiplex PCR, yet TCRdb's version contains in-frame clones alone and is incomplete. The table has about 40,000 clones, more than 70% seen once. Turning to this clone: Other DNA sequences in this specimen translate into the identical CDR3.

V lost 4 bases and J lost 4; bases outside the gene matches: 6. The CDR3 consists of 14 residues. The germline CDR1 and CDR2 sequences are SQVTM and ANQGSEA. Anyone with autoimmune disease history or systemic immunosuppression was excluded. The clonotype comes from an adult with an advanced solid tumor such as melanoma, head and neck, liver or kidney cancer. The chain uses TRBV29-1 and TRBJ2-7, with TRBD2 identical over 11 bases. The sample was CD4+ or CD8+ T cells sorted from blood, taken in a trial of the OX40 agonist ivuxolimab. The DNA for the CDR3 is TGCAGCGTTGTACCGGGACTAGCGGTTTACGAGCAGTACTTC. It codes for CSVVPGLAVYEQYF.